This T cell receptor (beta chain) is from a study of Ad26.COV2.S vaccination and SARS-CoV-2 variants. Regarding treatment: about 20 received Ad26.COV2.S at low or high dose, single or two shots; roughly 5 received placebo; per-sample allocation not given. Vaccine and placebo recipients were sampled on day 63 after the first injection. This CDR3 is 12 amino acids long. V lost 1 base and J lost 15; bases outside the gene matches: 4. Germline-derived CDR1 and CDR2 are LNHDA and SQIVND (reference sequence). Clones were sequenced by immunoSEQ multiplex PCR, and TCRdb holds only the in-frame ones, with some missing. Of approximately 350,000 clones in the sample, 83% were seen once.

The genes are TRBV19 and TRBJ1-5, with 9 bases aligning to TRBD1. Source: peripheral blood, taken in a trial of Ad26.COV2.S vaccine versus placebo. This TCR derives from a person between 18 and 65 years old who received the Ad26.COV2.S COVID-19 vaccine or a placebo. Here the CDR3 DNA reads TGTGCCAGTAGTATAGGGGACAGGGAGTGGCATTTT. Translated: CASSIGDREWHF.